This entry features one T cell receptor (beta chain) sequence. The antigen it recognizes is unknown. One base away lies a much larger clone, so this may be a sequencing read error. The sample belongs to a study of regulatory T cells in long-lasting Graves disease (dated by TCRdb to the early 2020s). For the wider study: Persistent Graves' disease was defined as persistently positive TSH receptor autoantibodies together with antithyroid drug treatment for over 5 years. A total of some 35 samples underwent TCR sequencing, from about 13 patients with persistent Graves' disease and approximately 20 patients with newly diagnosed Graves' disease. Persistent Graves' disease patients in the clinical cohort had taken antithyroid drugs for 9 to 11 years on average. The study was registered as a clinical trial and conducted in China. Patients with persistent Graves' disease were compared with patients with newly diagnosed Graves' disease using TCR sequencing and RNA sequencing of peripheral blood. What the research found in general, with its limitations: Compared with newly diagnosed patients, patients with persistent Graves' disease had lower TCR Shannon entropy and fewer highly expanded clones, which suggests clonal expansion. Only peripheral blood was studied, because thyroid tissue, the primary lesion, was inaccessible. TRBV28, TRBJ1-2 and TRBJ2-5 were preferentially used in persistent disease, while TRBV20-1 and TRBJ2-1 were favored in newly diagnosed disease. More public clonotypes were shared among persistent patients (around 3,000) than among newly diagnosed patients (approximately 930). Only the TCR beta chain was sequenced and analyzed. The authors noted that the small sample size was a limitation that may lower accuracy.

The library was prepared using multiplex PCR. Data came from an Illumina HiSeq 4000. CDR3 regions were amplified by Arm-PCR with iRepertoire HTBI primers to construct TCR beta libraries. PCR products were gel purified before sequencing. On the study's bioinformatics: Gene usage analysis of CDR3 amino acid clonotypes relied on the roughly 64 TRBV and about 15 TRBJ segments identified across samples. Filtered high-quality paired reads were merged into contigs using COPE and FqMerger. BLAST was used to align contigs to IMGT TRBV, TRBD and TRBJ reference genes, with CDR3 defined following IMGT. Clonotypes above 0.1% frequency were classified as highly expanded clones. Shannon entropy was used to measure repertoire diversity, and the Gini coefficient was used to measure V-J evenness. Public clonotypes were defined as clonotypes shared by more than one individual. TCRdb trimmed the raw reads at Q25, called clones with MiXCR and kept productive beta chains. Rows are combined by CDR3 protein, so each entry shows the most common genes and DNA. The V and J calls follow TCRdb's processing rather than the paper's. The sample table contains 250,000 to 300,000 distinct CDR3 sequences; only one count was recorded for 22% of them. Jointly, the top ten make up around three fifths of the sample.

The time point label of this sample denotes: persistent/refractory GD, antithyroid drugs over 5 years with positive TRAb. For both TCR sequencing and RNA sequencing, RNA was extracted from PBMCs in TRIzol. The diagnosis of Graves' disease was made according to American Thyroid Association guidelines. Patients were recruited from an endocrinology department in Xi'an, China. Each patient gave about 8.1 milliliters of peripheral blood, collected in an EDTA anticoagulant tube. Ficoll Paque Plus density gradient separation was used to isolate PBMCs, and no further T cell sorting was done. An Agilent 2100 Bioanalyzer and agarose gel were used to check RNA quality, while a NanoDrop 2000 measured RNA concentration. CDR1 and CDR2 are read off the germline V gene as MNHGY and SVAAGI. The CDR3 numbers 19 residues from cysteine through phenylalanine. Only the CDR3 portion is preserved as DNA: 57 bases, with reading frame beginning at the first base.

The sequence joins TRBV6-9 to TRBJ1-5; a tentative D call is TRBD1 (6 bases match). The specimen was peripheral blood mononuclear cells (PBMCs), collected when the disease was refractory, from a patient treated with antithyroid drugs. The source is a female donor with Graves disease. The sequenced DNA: TGTACCAGCAGTTACGAGGACAGCCGATCCTCTCCCGGAGGTCAGCCCCAGCATTTT. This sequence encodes CTSSYEDSRSSPGGQPQHF.